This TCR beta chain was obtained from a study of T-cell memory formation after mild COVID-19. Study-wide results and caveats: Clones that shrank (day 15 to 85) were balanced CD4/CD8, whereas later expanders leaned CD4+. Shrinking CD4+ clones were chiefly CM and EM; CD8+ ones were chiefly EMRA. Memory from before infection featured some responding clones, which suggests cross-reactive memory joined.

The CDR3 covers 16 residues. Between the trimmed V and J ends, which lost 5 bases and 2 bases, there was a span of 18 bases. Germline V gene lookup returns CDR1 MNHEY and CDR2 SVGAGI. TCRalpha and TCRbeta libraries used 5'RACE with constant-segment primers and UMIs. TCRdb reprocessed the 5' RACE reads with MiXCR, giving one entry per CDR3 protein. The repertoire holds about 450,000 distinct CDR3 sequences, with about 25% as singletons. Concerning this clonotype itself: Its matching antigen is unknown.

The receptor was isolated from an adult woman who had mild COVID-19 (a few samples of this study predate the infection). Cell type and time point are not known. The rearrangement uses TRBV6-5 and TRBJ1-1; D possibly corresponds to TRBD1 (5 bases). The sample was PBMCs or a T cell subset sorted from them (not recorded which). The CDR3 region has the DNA TGTGCCAGCAGTGCACTTCCGGGACGGAGAAACACTGAAGCTTTCTTT. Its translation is CASSALPGRRNTEAFF.